The 20 T cell receptor beta chains reported below all come from one sample, sequenced in a study of identical twins. TCRdb fed the 5' RACE reads into MiXCR, producing one record per CDR3 protein. Of over 250,000 distinct CDR3 sequences listed, nearly 9.5% were seen once; the top ten hold approximately 7%. The same specimen was also included in a second study, on yellow fever vaccine responses in identical twins.

The sample was CD8+ T cells sorted from blood. The receptor source for this set is a woman aged 18-30 years in good health.

In its sample, this clonotype was seen a few times. The rearrangement uses TRBV7-9 and TRBJ2-5; D not certain. The CDR3 has 13 residues. V lost 3 bases to trimming and J lost 2 bases, with 7 bases between them. The germline V gene encodes CDR1 SEHNR and CDR2 FQNEAQ (reference sequence). As DNA, the CDR3 is TGTGCCAGCAGCTTTGACCGTCAAGAGACCCAGTACTTC. Protein: CASSFDRQETQYF. Full variable domain (rest looked up from reference TRBV7-9 and TRBJ2-5): DTGVSQNPRHKITKRGQNVTFRCDPISEHNRLYWYRQTLGQGPEFLTYFQNEAQLEKSRLLSDRFSAERPKGSFSTLEIQRTEQGDSAMYLCASSFDRQETQYFGPGTRLLVL.

In its sample, this clonotype was seen many times. The CDR3 DNA sequence: TGCAGCGTCACTGAGGCCTACGAGCAGTACTTC. Protein sequence: CSVTEAYEQYF. The rearrangement uses TRBV29-1 and TRBJ2-7; D is uncertain. Trimming took 6 bases from V and 2 from J, leaving 8 bases between them. The CDR3 contains 11 residues. The germline V gene has CDR1 SQVTM and CDR2 ANQGSEA.

This clonotype was found a few times. The V call is TRBV4-3, the J call TRBJ2-5, with 8 nucleotides matching TRBD1. Losses at the gene ends were 3 bases for V and 2 bases for J; bases not matched to a gene: 5. The CDR3 has 15 residues. CDR1 and CDR2 (germline): LGHNA, YSLEER. CDR3 nucleotides: TGCGCCAGCAGCCACCTACAGGGGGGTCAAGAGACCCAGTACTTC. It specifies CASSHLQGGQETQYF.

This clonotype was picked up many times. The chain recombines TRBV9 with TRBJ2-3; 7 bases line up with TRBD2. V trimming: 0 bases; J trimming: 3 bases; junction bases outside the gene matches: 10. Germline-derived CDR1 and CDR2 are SGDLS and YYNGEE. The CDR3 length is 17 residues. The CDR3: CASSVAKTGGVTDTQYF. CDR3 DNA sequence: TGTGCCAGCAGCGTAGCTAAAACGGGAGGTGTTACAGATACGCAGTATTTT. Using reference TRBV9 and TRBJ2-3 for the parts outside the CDR3, the full variable domain is DSGVTQTPKHLITATGQRVTLRCSPRSGDLSVYWYQQSLDQGLQFLIQYYNGEERAKGNILERFSAQQFPDLHSELNLSSLELGDSALYFCASSVAKTGGVTDTQYFGPGTRLTVL.

Ten or more counts support this clonotype. This chain uses TRBV6-2 or TRBV6-3 with TRBJ2-1; unclear D gene. The V gene lost 2 bases and the J gene lost 6 bases, with 2 bases spanning the gap. Germline lookup yields CDR1 MNHEY and CDR2 SVGEGT. This CDR3 has 11 amino acids. CDR3 loop: CASSYPNEQFF. The CDR3 nucleotides read TGTGCCAGCAGTTACCCCAATGAGCAGTTCTTC.

The CDR3 is CASSLGFGGDYEQYF. Here the CDR3 DNA reads TGTGCCAGCAGCTTAGGGTTCGGGGGGGACTACGAGCAGTACTTC. V is TRBV7-9 and J is TRBJ2-7, with TRBD2 matching over 8 bases. CDR3 size: 15 residues. CDR1 SEHNR and CDR2 FQNEAQ come from the germline V gene (reference sequence). J was trimmed by 3 bases and V by 1 base; bases with no gene match: 5.

This clonotype was counted a few times. This chain uses TRBV4-1 with TRBJ1-2, with D perhaps matching TRBD1 (6 bases). The germline gives CDR1 MGHRA, CDR2 YSYEKL. The ends were cut back, 0 bases at V and 3 bases at J, with 11 bases in the middle. The CDR3 totals 15 residues. The CDR3 reads CASSQEAGEDYGYTF. The CDR3 nucleotides are TGCGCCAGCAGCCAAGAGGCAGGGGAGGACTATGGCTACACCTTC.

This clonotype was seen ten or more times. The V gene is TRBV4-1, the J gene TRBJ2-1; 7 bases are a match to TRBD2. Germline assignment: CDR1 MGHRA and CDR2 YSYEKL. V trimming: 1 base; J trimming: 15 bases; junction bases outside the gene matches: 12. The CDR3 runs to 14 residues. CDR3 region: CASSQATSVPLRFF. The CDR3 nucleotides read TGCGCCAGCAGCCAAGCTACTAGCGTCCCACTCCGGTTCTTC.

In its sample, this clonotype was seen a few times. The chain has TRBV6-2 or TRBV6-3 and TRBJ2-2, with D unresolved. The CDR3 spans 17 residues. Trimming left V 0 bases short and J 2 bases short, with 13 bases between. Looked up from germline, CDR1 is MNHEY and CDR2 is SVGEGT. The CDR3 sequence is CASSYSSRTPNTGELFF. The CDR3, as DNA: TGTGCCAGCAGTTACTCGTCCAGAACCCCCAACACCGGGGAGCTGTTTTTT.

This clonotype was detected many times. CDR3 sequence: CASSSSHNEQFF. As DNA, the CDR3 is TGTGCCAGCAGCTCAAGTCACAATGAGCAGTTCTTC. V gene TRBV7-9 combines with J gene TRBJ2-1; D remains ambiguous. Germline V gene sequence: CDR1 SEHNR, CDR2 FQNEAQ (reference sequence). CDR3 size: 12 residues. V was cut by 4 bases and J by 5 bases, with 6 bases left in between.

The sample holds many counts of this clonotype. The chain recombines TRBV29-1 with TRBJ2-7, with unresolved D. Germline V gene lookup returns CDR1 SQVTM and CDR2 ANQGSEA. V was clipped by 0 bases and J by 2 bases, with 2 bases between them. CDR3 size: 11 residues. CDR3 loop: CSVEEAYEQYF. The CDR3 DNA reads TGCAGCGTTGAAGAAGCCTACGAGCAGTACTTC.

V gene TRBV27 combines with J gene TRBJ2-7, with 10 positions matching TRBD2. The CDR3 totals 15 residues. With V trimmed by 8 bases and J by 2 bases, 9 bases remained unmatched. The V gene's germline CDR1 is MNHEY and CDR2 SMNVEV (reference sequence). CDR3 sequence: CASAIDLAGAYEQYF. CDR3 bases: TGTGCCAGCGCCATAGACCTAGCGGGGGCCTACGAGCAGTACTTC.

The V gene is TRBV20-1, the J gene TRBJ2-7; no clear D gene. This CDR3 region has 13 residues. The V gene lost 2 bases and the J gene lost 0 bases, with 8 bases spanning the gap. Per germline, CDR1 DFQATT and CDR2 SNEGSKA (reference sequence). The CDR3 region has the DNA TGCAGTGCTAGACAGGAAAACTCCTACGAGCAGTACTTC. Protein product: CSARQENSYEQYF.

This clonotype appeared many times. CDR3: CASARDSFRYEQYF. Here the CDR3 DNA reads TGTGCCAGCGCCCGGGACAGCTTCCGCTACGAGCAGTACTTC. The chain employs TRBV27 and TRBJ2-7, with TRBD1 matching 7 bases. Trimming removed 8 bases from V and 3 bases from J; junction bases left unmatched: 10. This CDR3 has 14 amino acids. Germline V gene lookup returns CDR1 MNHEY and CDR2 SMNVEV (reference sequence).

This clonotype was detected ten times or more. The gene calls are TRBV7-3 and TRBJ2-1; no firm D call. The CDR3 sequence is 12 residues long. Germline CDR1 and CDR2: SGHTA and FQGTGA. Between the trimmed V and J ends, which lost 1 base and 9 bases, there was a span of 7 bases. CDR3: CASSLNPFEQFF. CDR3 in DNA: TGTGCCAGCAGCTTAAACCCCTTTGAGCAGTTCTTC.

This clonotype has more than one count but fewer than ten. An end of the junction does not agree with germline; a read error may underlie this. The CDR3 bases are TGCTGTGCTAGTATATGGGTAGCGGGGCTTGACGGTGAGCAGTTCTTC. Translated, it gives CCASIWVAGLDGEQFF. The chain recombines TRBV20-1 with TRBJ2-1, with 8 bases that match TRBD2. The CDR3 is 16 residues long. In germline, CDR1 is DFQATT, CDR2 SNEGSKA (reference sequence).

The table lists this clonotype with a few counts. V and J are TRBV7-9 and TRBJ2-1; 7 positions match TRBD2. Germline V lookup: CDR1 SEHNR, CDR2 FQNEAQ (reference sequence). The CDR3 is made up of 15 amino acids. V trimming: 6 bases; J trimming: 2 bases; junction bases outside the gene matches: 7. The CDR3 reads CASSLPGGTYNEQFF. Here the CDR3 DNA reads TGTGCCAGCAGTCTACCGGGGGGAACCTACAATGAGCAGTTCTTC.

This clonotype has more than one count but fewer than ten. The CDR3 spells CASSLRVGETQYF. The CDR3 nucleotides read TGTGCCAGCAGCTTGCGTGTGGGAGAGACCCAGTACTTC. The chain uses TRBV5-5 and TRBJ2-5; unclear D gene. The V gene lost 1 base and the J gene lost 4 bases, with 8 bases spanning the gap. Germline V gene lookup returns CDR1 SGHKS and CDR2 YYEKEE (reference sequence). The CDR3 has 13 amino acids.

This clonotype was found a few times. The J gene is TRBJ2-7, the V gene TRBV13; tentatively, D is TRBD1 (6 bases). There are 15 residues in the CDR3. Germline values: CDR1 PRHDT, CDR2 FYEKMQ (reference sequence). V was pared by 5 bases and J by 2 bases, with 16 bases between. CDR3 in DNA: TGTGCCAGCAGCCACAGGGCTACTGGGACCTACGAGCAGTACTTC. Encoded protein: CASSHRATGTYEQYF.

The chain uses TRBV27 and TRBJ1-1, with 8 bases that match TRBD1. Per the germline V gene, CDR1 is MNHEY and CDR2 is SMNVEV (reference sequence). The CDR3 totals 14 residues. V lost 4 bases and J lost 5; bases outside the gene matches: 6. CDR3 in amino acids: CASSSSTGATEAFF. The CDR3, as DNA: TGTGCCAGCAGTTCGTCGACAGGGGCTACTGAAGCTTTCTTT.